Only one count was recorded for the clone carrying this T cell receptor beta chain. What it recognizes is unknown. Patient tissue came from resections in Japan or China, 2014–2017. This sample was included in a study of immune evolution from preneoplasia to lung adenocarcinoma. Clones were sequenced by immunoSEQ multiplex PCR, and TCRdb holds only the in-frame ones, with some missing. The sample includes roughly 2,600 clones, roughly 80% of them seen just once. This CDR3 spans 14 amino acids. Per the germline V gene, CDR1 is SNHLY and CDR2 is FYNNEI. The V end was cut by 3 bases, the J end by 4 bases, with 12 bases between. Overall study results and limits: Later-stage lesions seemingly showed higher T cell density and diversity than normal lung. From normal lung to invasive adenocarcinoma, top clone frequencies appeared to decrease.

The chain carries TRBV2 and TRBJ1-2; perhaps TRBD1 as D (5 bases). The receptor was isolated from an older person with lung adenocarcinoma. Sequenced sample: FFPE adjacent normal lung tissue. This CDR3 reads CASSEIGASYGYTF. In DNA form, the CDR3 reads TGTGCCAGCAGTGAGATCGGGGCATCCTATGGCTACACCTTC.